These 25 T cell receptor beta chains came from one sample sequenced in a study of blood T cell repertoires in COVID-19. TCRdb's table, derived via immunoSEQ multiplex PCR, lists solely in-frame clones and lacks some. The sample records 200,000 to 300,000 clones, about four fifths being singletons. Sequenced input: peripheral blood. Every receptor here comes from a woman in her 70s with acute or convalescent COVID-19.

The chain uses TRBV7-9 and TRBJ1-1; TRBD1 is a possible D gene (6 bases). Germline CDR1 and CDR2: SEHNR and FQNEAQ (reference sequence). V lost 1 base to trimming and J lost 7 bases, with 10 bases between them. This CDR3 has 13 residues. CDR3 in amino acids: CASSLDLDSEAFF. In nucleotides, the CDR3 is TGTGCCAGCAGCTTAGACCTGGACAGTGAAGCTTTCTTT.

V and J are TRBV5-5 and TRBJ1-1; 9 bases match TRBD1. Germline-derived CDR1 and CDR2 are SGHKS and YYEKEE (reference sequence). J was trimmed by 5 bases and V by 0 bases; bases with no gene match: 2. The CDR3 is made up of 14 amino acids. This CDR3 is CASSLADRGTEAFF. The CDR3 bases are TGTGCCAGCAGCTTGGCCGACAGGGGGACTGAAGCTTTCTTT.

The J gene is TRBJ2-3, the V gene TRBV6-2 or TRBV6-3; 7 bases fit TRBD1. CDR1 MNHEY and CDR2 SVGEGT come from the germline V gene. This CDR3 is built from 19 residues. J gave up 1 base and V 5 bases, and 18 bases lay outside the gene matches. CDR3 protein: CASSTVRDSTRSRTDTQYF. DNA of the CDR3: TGTGCCAGCAGTACGGTCCGGGACAGCACCCGTTCCCGCACAGATACGCAGTATTTT.

The chain recombines TRBV4-3 with TRBJ1-1; D ambiguous. This CDR3 is built from 13 residues. Trimming took off 1 base at V and 4 bases at J, with 7 bases between the two ends. Germline V lookup: CDR1 LGHNA, CDR2 YSLEER. This CDR3 is CASSQVPSTEAFF. CDR3 in DNA: TGCGCCAGCAGCCAAGTTCCCTCCACTGAAGCTTTCTTT.

The V call is TRBV28, the J call TRBJ2-7; 10 bases align to TRBD1. Per the germline V gene, CDR1 is MDHEN and CDR2 is SYDVKM. J gave up 1 base and V 7 bases, and 4 bases lay outside the gene matches. This CDR3 is 14 amino acids long. The CDR3 sequence: CASIDRGPSYEQYF. In DNA form, the CDR3 reads TGTGCCAGCATTGACAGGGGGCCATCCTACGAGCAGTACTTC.

The rearrangement uses TRBV29-1 and TRBJ1-2; 10 bases fit TRBD1. Germline V gene sequence: CDR1 SQVTM, CDR2 ANQGSEA. The CDR3 spans 15 residues. After removal of 4 bases from V and 2 bases from J, the junction contained 7 bases not matched to a gene. The CDR3 reads CSVVGGTGENYGYTF. DNA for the CDR3: TGCAGCGTTGTAGGTGGGACAGGGGAAAACTATGGCTACACCTTC.

The rearrangement links TRBV5-1 to TRBJ1-4; 8 bases agree with TRBD1. CDR1 and CDR2 (germline): SGHRS, YFSETQ. CDR3 length: 15 amino acids. V was pared by 4 bases and J by 2 bases, with 4 bases of the junction left unmatched. CDR3 amino acids: CASSIQGGTNEKLFF. In DNA, the CDR3 is TGCGCCAGCAGCATACAGGGGGGTACTAATGAAAAACTGTTTTTT.

The gene calls are TRBV7-2 and TRBJ1-5, with D unresolved. CDR1 is SGHTA, CDR2 FQGNSA, per germline. The CDR3 is made up of 13 amino acids. V was pared by 1 base and J by 7 bases, with 8 bases between. The CDR3 DNA follows: TGTGCCAGCAGCTTAGGAACTTTCCAGCCCCAGCATTTT. It yields the protein CASSLGTFQPQHF.

This clone came up many times. This CDR3 reads CASSQGVYQGGEQYF. For the CDR3, the DNA is TGTGCCAGCAGCCAAGGAGTCTACCAAGGGGGCGAGCAGTACTTC. This chain uses TRBV11-2 with TRBJ2-7; possibly TRBD1 for D (6 bases). The CDR3 is made up of 15 amino acids. Germline-derived CDR1 and CDR2 are SGHAT and FQNNGV. The ends were cut back, 5 bases at V and 6 bases at J, with 20 bases in the middle.

This chain links TRBV4-3 with TRBJ1-1; 8 bases are a match to TRBD1. Germline CDR1 reads LGHNA; CDR2 reads YSLEER. V lost 3 bases to trimming and J lost 4 bases; unmatched junction nucleotides: 4. The CDR3 is made up of 14 amino acids. The CDR3 DNA reads TGCGCCAGCAGCCAGGTTACAGGGGGCACTGAAGCTTTCTTT. Translated, it gives CASSQVTGGTEAFF.

Comments on this clone: The sample holds other DNA sequences that translate to the same CDR3. The chain links TRBV3-1 (or the pseudogene TRBV3-2) to TRBJ1-1; TRBD1 might be the D (5 bases). Trimming left V 1 base short and J 5 bases short, with 8 bases between. The V gene's germline CDR1 is LGHDT and CDR2 YNNKEL (reference sequence). The CDR3 spans 13 residues. For the CDR3, the DNA is TGTGCCAGCAGCCAAGGCGGGGGGACTGAAGCTTTCTTT. It yields the protein CASSQGGGTEAFF.

A single count supports this clone. In nucleotides, the CDR3 is TGTGCCAGCAGCCTCGGACAGTTAAATCAGCCCCAGCATTTT. Translated: CASSLGQLNQPQHF. The chain combines TRBV3-1 (or the pseudogene TRBV3-2) with TRBJ1-5, with D possibly matching TRBD1 (6 bases). The CDR3 is 14 residues long. From germline, CDR1 is LGHDT and CDR2 YNNKEL (reference sequence). V lost 4 bases, J lost 4 bases, and 11 bases lay in between.

The chain combines TRBV7-9 with TRBJ1-1; D ambiguous. Germline assignment: CDR1 SEHNR and CDR2 FQNEAQ (reference sequence). Deletions cut 6 bases from V and 11 bases from J, with 19 bases between. There are 13 residues in the CDR3. The CDR3 DNA reads TGTGCCAGCAGGTACCCAAATGGGAGTAGGGCTTTCTTT. This codes for CASRYPNGSRAFF. Full variable domain (remainder filled in from reference TRBV7-9 and TRBJ1-1): DTGVSQNPRHKITKRGQNVTFRCDPISEHNRLYWYRQTLGQGPEFLTYFQNEAQLEKSRLLSDRFSAERPKGSFSTLEIQRTEQGDSAMYLCASRYPNGSRAFFGQGTRLTVV.

This clone was observed a single time. The rearrangement uses TRBV5-6 and TRBJ1-1; D gene unclear. The CDR3 is made up of 13 amino acids. Per the germline V gene, CDR1 is SGHDT and CDR2 is YYEEEE. V was trimmed by 0 bases and J by 11 bases, leaving 14 bases between them. CDR3 sequence reads: CASSLAPTPGAFF. CDR3 nucleotides: TGTGCCAGCAGCTTGGCCCCGACCCCGGGTGCTTTCTTT.

This clone was seen at least ten times. CDR3: CAWSNLDSYNSNQPQHF. As DNA, the CDR3 is TGTGCCTGGAGTAACCTGGACAGCTACAATAGCAATCAGCCCCAGCATTTT. The chain joins TRBV30 to TRBJ1-5; tentative D call: TRBD1 (6 bases). This CDR3 has 17 amino acids. V shed 2 bases and J shed 0 bases, with 17 bases lying between them. Germline values: CDR1 GTSNPN, CDR2 SVGIG (reference sequence).

This clone showed up just a few times. The V gene is TRBV14, the J gene TRBJ2-3; 8 positions match TRBD2. V dropped 0 bases and J dropped 3; count of bases not matched to a gene: 11. This CDR3 comprises 18 residues. Germline CDR1 reads SGHDN; CDR2 reads FVKESK. The CDR3 loop is CASSQERGLAGLTDTQYF. The CDR3 region has the DNA TGTGCCAGCAGCCAAGAGAGGGGTTTAGCGGGGTTGACAGATACGCAGTATTTT.

The rearrangement uses TRBV15 and TRBJ1-4; the D gene is possibly TRBD1 (6 bases). The germline V gene has CDR1 LNHNV and CDR2 YYDKDF (reference sequence). CDR3 length: 15 amino acids. V dropped 1 base and J dropped 3 bases, with 9 bases sitting between them. The CDR3 is CATSRGGGANEKLFF. The DNA of the CDR3 is TGTGCCACCAGCAGAGGAGGGGGGGCTAATGAAAAACTGTTTTTT. Filled out from reference TRBV15 and TRBJ1-4, the complete variable domain reads DAMVIQNPRYQVTQFGKPVTLSCSQTLNHNVMYWYQQKSSQAPKLLFHYYDKDFNNEADTPDNFQSRRPNTSFCFLDIRSPGLGDTAMYLCATSRGGGANEKLFFGSGTQLSVL.

The chain carries TRBV21-1 and TRBJ1-3; TRBD1 was called by the table and not checked on the DNA. TRBV21-1 is a pseudogene. The CDR3 contains 14 residues. Written as DNA, the CDR3 is TGTGCCAGCAGCAGAGGGACAGGGCGAGTTCTCATATATTTT. As protein: CASSRGTGRVLIYF.

The genes are TRBV12-5 and TRBJ1-1, with D uncertain. This CDR3 has 13 amino acids. V was shortened by 1 base and J by 1 base, with 4 bases between the two germline ends. Germline loops: CDR1 LGHNT, CDR2 FRNRAP. DNA of the CDR3: TGTGCTAGTGGTTTGGGAGAGAACACTGAAGCTTTCTTT. Translation gives CASGLGENTEAFF.

The V gene is TRBV19, the J gene TRBJ1-1; D is undetermined. CDR1 is LNHDA, CDR2 SQIVND, per germline (reference sequence). The CDR3 length is 14 residues. V was trimmed by 10 bases and J by 2 bases, leaving 17 bases between them. CDR3 sequence (DNA): TGTGCCACCACCCGAGGGCATACCAACACTGAAGCTTTCTTT. Translating it yields CATTRGHTNTEAFF.

In its sample, this clone was seen many times. The chain has TRBV4-1 and TRBJ2-7; D may be TRBD2 (6 bases). Germline lookup yields CDR1 MGHRA and CDR2 YSYEKL. This CDR3 has 13 amino acids. V lost 0 bases to trimming and J lost 11 bases, with 14 bases between them. The CDR3, as DNA: TGCGCCAGCAGCCAAGATGGGCGGCGGGAAAAGTACTTC. Translating gives CASSQDGRREKYF.

This clone was seen a few times. The rearrangement joins TRBV14 to TRBJ1-3, with D uncertain. The germline V gene encodes CDR1 SGHDN and CDR2 FVKESK. There are 16 residues in the CDR3. V lost 1 base and J 2 bases, leaving 12 bases between the germline ends. DNA for the CDR3: TGTGCCAGCAGCCAAGTAGGAGGTGGTACTGGAAACACCATATATTTT. It specifies CASSQVGGGTGNTIYF.

This sequence joins TRBV6-2 or TRBV6-3 and TRBJ1-4, with 7 bases aligning to TRBD1. Losses at the gene ends were 3 bases for V and 7 bases for J; bases not matched to a gene: 8. The CDR3 extends over 15 amino acids. Germline loops: CDR1 MNHEY, CDR2 SVGEGT. The CDR3 DNA follows: TGTGCCAGCAGTTATCCCCCAGGGGGTAGTGAAAAACTGTTTTTT. It yields the protein CASSYPPGGSEKLFF.

This clone showed up just once. The gene calls are TRBV6-5 and TRBJ1-1, with a weak D call TRBD1 (6 bases). This CDR3 comprises 14 residues. Germline CDR1 is MNHEY and CDR2 is SVGAGI. V was cut by 11 bases and J by 1 base, with 17 bases left in between. The CDR3 here is CADPAGGENTEAFF. As DNA, the CDR3 is TGTGCCGACCCGGCGGGGGGCGAGAACACTGAAGCTTTCTTT.

The gene calls are TRBV4-2 and TRBJ1-2; D is perhaps TRBD1 (5 bases). The V end was cut by 3 bases, the J end by 0 bases, with 14 bases between. The CDR3 loop spans 16 amino acids. Looked up from germline, CDR1 is LGHNA and CDR2 is YNFKEQ. CDR3 amino acids: CASSHPQGGANYGYTF. Here the CDR3 DNA reads TGTGCCAGCAGCCACCCGCAGGGAGGGGCTAACTATGGCTACACCTTC.